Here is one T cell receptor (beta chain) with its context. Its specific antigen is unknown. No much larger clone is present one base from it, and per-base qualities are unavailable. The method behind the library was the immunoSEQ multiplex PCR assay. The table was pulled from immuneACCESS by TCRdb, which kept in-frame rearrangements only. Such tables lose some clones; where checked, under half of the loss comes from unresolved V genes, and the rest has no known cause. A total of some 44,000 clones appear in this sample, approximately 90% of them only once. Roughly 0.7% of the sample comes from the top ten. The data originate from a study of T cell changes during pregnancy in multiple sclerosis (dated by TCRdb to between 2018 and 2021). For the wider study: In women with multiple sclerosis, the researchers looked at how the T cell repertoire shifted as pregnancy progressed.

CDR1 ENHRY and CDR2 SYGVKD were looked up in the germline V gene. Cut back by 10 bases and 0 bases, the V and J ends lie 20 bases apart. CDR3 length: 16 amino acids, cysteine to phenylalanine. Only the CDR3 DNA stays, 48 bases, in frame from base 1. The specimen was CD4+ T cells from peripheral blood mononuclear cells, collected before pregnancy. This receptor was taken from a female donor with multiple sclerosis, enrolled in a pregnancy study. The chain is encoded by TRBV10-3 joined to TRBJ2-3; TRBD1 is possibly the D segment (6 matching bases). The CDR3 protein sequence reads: CATSGRTVDSTDTQYF. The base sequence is TGTGCCACAAGTGGTAGGACAGTAGATAGCACAGATACGCAGTATTTT.